This T cell receptor beta chain came from a study of shared clonotypes between healthy human individuals. The authors' processing: Filtering differed, since immunoSEQ gave only junction sequences and no quality scores. TCRdb keeps only in-frame clones here, not all; method: immunoSEQ multiplex PCR. V and J calls and clone size are as listed in that table; D and trimming were resolved from the DNA. The repertoire holds roughly 1,600,000 clones, with less than 99% as singletons. Every donor, a Caucasian adult, lived in Nashville, Tennessee. Worth noting for this clone: Antigen unknown.

Whole-study findings and limits: Investigators expected sequencing depth to affect clonotype sharing among donors.

This clonotype was obtained from a man aged 30 to 39 in good health. Sequencing was performed on naive CD4+ T cells sorted from blood. Subset meaning: CD45RA+ positively selected.

CDR3 amino acids: CASSVAYGLGQGELFF. The CDR3 DNA reads TGTGCCAGCAGCGTAGCGTATGGACTGGGCCAAGGGGAGCTGTTTTTT. The chain has TRBV9 and TRBJ2-2; possibly TRBD2 for D (5 bases). CDR1 is SGDLS, CDR2 YYNGEE, per germline. V was clipped by 0 bases and J by 8 bases, with 17 bases between them. The CDR3 covers 16 residues.